The next 12 T cell receptor beta chains were all read from a single sample in a study of shared clonotypes between healthy human individuals (TCRdb year 2020). Library construction relied on the immunoSEQ multiplex PCR assay. TCRdb mirrors the immuneACCESS table, restricted to in-frame sequences. Some clones are absent from its copies; in checked studies, under half trace to an unresolved V gene, and the reason for the others is unknown. In all, the sample holds a few million clones, and roughly 92% of those were seen once. The top ten clonotypes cover over 0.12% of the sample. What was sequenced was naive CD4+ T cells sorted from blood. The sample's cell subset or site label, decoded: CD45RA+ positively selected. The receptors were sampled from a young man in good health.

The chain couples TRBV5-4 to TRBJ2-7; 10 nucleotides align to TRBD2. The CDR3 is made up of 16 amino acids. Trimming cost V 4 bases and J 3 bases; bases outside gene matches: 10. Germline lookup yields CDR1 SGHNT and CDR2 YYREEE (reference sequence). The CDR3, as DNA: TGTGCCAGCAGCCCGGGGGCTAGCGGGAGTATCTACGAGCAGTACTTC. Translating it yields CASSPGASGSIYEQYF.

A word on this clone: The sample carries other DNA sequences with the same CDR3. The chain uses TRBV5-1 and TRBJ2-7, with 7 bases lining up with TRBD1. The V gene's germline CDR1 is SGHRS and CDR2 YFSETQ. J was trimmed by 1 base and V by 0 bases; bases with no gene match: 4. The CDR3 covers 15 residues. CDR3 nucleotides: TGCGCCAGCAGCTTGGGGGGGACAGAGTCCTACGAGCAGTACTTC. Amino acid sequence: CASSLGGTESYEQYF.

The rearrangement joins TRBV5-1 to TRBJ1-2; D unresolved. This CDR3 region has 13 residues. V lost 2 bases to trimming and J lost 1 base, with 6 bases between them. CDR1 is SGHRS and CDR2 is YFSETQ in the germline V gene. Here the CDR3 DNA reads TGCGCCAGCAGCTTCACAGATAACTATGGCTACACCTTC. Protein: CASSFTDNYGYTF.

V gene TRBV5-1 combines with J gene TRBJ2-1, with TRBD2 identical over 13 bases. CDR3 size: 17 residues. V lost 2 bases to trimming and J lost 8 bases; unmatched junction nucleotides: 10. Germline CDR1 reads SGHRS; CDR2 reads YFSETQ. The CDR3 is CASSFGTSGTPFDEQFF. DNA of the CDR3: TGCGCCAGCAGCTTCGGGACTAGCGGGACGCCGTTCGATGAGCAGTTCTTC.

The rearrangement links TRBV5-8 to TRBJ1-5; D is uncertain. Germline V gene sequence: CDR1 SGHTS, CDR2 YDEGEE. Trimming removed 0 bases at V and 1 base at J, with 5 bases between. The CDR3 has 14 residues. The CDR3 DNA is TGTGCCAGCAGCTTGGGGCCCAGCAATCAGCCCCAGCATTTT. It specifies CASSLGPSNQPQHF.

This rearrangement joins TRBV7-9 to TRBJ1-6, with D maybe TRBD1 (6 bases). Germline V gene data show CDR1 as SEHNR and CDR2 as FQNEAQ (reference sequence). Between the trimmed V and J ends, which lost 2 bases and 7 bases, there was a span of 12 bases. CDR3 length equals 15 residues. CDR3 sequence reads: CASSLSGASNSPLHF. CDR3 DNA sequence: TGTGCCAGCAGCTTATCGGGGGCCTCGAATTCACCCCTCCACTTT.

A word on this clone: Other DNA sequences in this specimen translate into the identical CDR3. The chain links TRBV11-2 to TRBJ1-5; tentatively, D is TRBD1 (5 bases). The CDR3 runs to 14 residues. Between the trimmed V and J ends, which lost 3 bases and 0 bases, there was a span of 6 bases. CDR1 and CDR2 from the germline V gene are SGHAT and FQNNGV. CDR3 residues: CASSFQGSNQPQHF. The CDR3 DNA reads TGTGCCAGCAGCTTCCAGGGTAGCAATCAGCCCCAGCATTTT.

As concerns this clone: The sample carries other DNA sequences with the same CDR3. The chain carries TRBV10-3 and TRBJ2-1; 9 bases are shared with TRBD2. This CDR3 is built from 15 residues. V dropped 0 bases and J dropped 3; count of bases not matched to a gene: 0. Per germline, CDR1 ENHRY and CDR2 SYGVKD. CDR3 nucleotide sequence: TGTGCCATCAGTGAGTCGACTAGCGGCTACAATGAGCAGTTCTTC. It specifies CAISESTSGYNEQFF.

The gene calls are TRBV6-6 and TRBJ1-6; 11 bases agree with TRBD1. CDR3 size: 14 residues. Germline CDR1 and CDR2: MNHNY and SVGAGI (reference sequence). Trimming removed 6 bases from V and 10 bases from J; junction bases left unmatched: 5. CDR3 sequence reads: CASSPDRGLSPLHF. CDR3 DNA sequence: TGTGCCAGCAGCCCGGACAGGGGGCTATCACCCCTCCACTTT.

The chain couples TRBV23-1 to TRBJ2-5; the D gene is possibly TRBD1 (6 bases). TRBV23-1 is recorded as an ORF, its role being uncertain. Trimming left V 0 bases short and J 4 bases short, with 9 bases between. The CDR3 runs to 14 residues. The DNA of the CDR3 is TGCGCCAGCAGTCAATCTTACAGGGTAGAGACCCAGTACTTC. Translating it yields CASSQSYRVETQYF.

This chain uses TRBV5-1 with TRBJ1-2; possible D gene TRBD1, 6 bases. The CDR3 loop spans 14 amino acids. Germline CDR1 is SGHRS and CDR2 is YFSETQ. Trimming cost V 4 bases and J 4 bases, with 14 bases left between them. CDR3 nucleotide sequence: TGCGCCAGCAGCCACGGACAGACAAGCTATGGCTACACCTTC. Translating it yields CASSHGQTSYGYTF.

This sequence joins TRBV5-4 and TRBJ1-6; TRBD1 matches 7 bases. The junction had 6 bases not matched to a gene; V was cut back by 1 base and J by 8 bases. Germline V CDR1 and CDR2: SGHNT, YYREEE (reference sequence). This CDR3 comprises 15 residues. The CDR3, as DNA: TGTGCCAGCAGCTTGAACGACAGGGACCATTCACCCCTCCACTTT. It encodes CASSLNDRDHSPLHF. Complete variable domain (other parts from reference TRBV5-4 and TRBJ1-6): ETGVTQSPTHLIKTRGQQVTLRCSSQSGHNTVSWYQQALGQGPQFIFQYYREEENGRGNFPPRFSGLQFPNYSSELNVNALELDDSALYLCASSLNDRDHSPLHFGNGTRLTVT.